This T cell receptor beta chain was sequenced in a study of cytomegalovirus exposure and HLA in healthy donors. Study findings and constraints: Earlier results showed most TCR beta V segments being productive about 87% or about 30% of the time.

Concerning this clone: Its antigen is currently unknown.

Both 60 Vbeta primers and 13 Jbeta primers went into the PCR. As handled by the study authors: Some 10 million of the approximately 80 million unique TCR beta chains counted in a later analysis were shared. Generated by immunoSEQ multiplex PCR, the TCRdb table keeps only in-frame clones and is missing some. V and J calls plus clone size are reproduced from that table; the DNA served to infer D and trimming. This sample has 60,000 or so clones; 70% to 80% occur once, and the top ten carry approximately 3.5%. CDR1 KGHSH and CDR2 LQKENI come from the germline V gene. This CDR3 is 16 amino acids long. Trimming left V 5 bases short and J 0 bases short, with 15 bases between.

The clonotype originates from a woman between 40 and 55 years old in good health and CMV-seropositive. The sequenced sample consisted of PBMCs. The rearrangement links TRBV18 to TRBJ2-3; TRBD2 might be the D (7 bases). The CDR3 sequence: CASSSSGGTSTDTQYF. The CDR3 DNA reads TGTGCCAGCTCATCCTCGGGGGGCACTAGCACAGATACGCAGTATTTT.